This T cell receptor beta chain is from a study of blood T cell repertoires in COVID-19. Germline CDR1 and CDR2: SGHRS and YFSETQ. Trimming stripped 4 bases from V and 5 bases from J, with 12 bases between. The CDR3 sequence is 13 residues long. Some clones are missing from TCRdb's copy, which holds only in-frame ones; the method was immunoSEQ multiplex PCR. Of 150,000 to 200,000 clones listed, about 80% were seen once; the top ten hold approximately 7.1%. The sample was peripheral blood. The TCR originated in a human donor in a cohort sampled during active COVID-19. The V and J genes are TRBV5-1 and TRBJ2-5; tentative D call: TRBD1 (6 bases). CDR3 loop: CASSLTGKETQYF. The DNA of the CDR3 is TGCGCCAGCAGCCTAACAGGGAAGGAGACCCAGTACTTC.